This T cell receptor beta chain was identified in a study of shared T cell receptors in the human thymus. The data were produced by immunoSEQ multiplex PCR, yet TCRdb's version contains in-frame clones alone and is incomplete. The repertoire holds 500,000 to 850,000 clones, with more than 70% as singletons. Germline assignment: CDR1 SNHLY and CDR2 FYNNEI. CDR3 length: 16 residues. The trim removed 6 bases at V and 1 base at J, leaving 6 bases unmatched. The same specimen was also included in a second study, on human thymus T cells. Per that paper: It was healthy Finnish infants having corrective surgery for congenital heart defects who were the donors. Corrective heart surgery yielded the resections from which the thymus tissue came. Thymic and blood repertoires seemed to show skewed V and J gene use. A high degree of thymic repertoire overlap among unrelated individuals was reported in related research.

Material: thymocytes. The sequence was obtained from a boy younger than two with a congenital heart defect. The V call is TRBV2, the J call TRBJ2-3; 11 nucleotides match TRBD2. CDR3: CASRPLAGGGTDTQYF. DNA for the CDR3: TGTGCCAGCAGGCCTTTAGCGGGAGGGGGCACAGATACGCAGTATTTT.